Below are 24 T cell receptor beta chains sequenced from a single sample in a study of T cell responses to AZD1222 COVID-19 vaccine. Profiling relied on immunoSEQ multiplex PCR, and the TCRdb table lists in-frame clones only, not all of them. The table records 95,000 to 110,000 clones, over 75% of them present only once. The material was peripheral blood, obtained on day 0 of AZD1222 vaccination. The receptors were gathered from an adult in good health.

This chain links TRBV25-1 with TRBJ2-7, with 11 positions matching TRBD2. The CDR3 consists of 15 residues. The V segment lost 3 bases and the J segment 7 bases; nucleotides outside the gene matches: 8. Germline loops: CDR1 MGHDK, CDR2 SYGVNS. CDR3 coding DNA: TGTGCCAGCAGTGACTCTAGCGGGGGGTCTGCTGAGCAGTACTTC. Translating gives CASSDSSGGSAEQYF.

The J gene is TRBJ2-7, the V gene TRBV4-3; no reliable D call. Germline lookup yields CDR1 LGHNA and CDR2 YSLEER. V dropped 1 base and J dropped 2 bases, with 6 bases sitting between them. The CDR3 totals 13 residues. The DNA of the CDR3 is TGCGCCAGCAGCCAAGGGACCCCCTACGAGCAGTACTTC. Translation gives CASSQGTPYEQYF.

This sequence joins TRBV27 and TRBJ2-2; 9 bases match TRBD1. Germline CDR1 reads MNHEY; CDR2 reads SMNVEV (reference sequence). With 4 bases clipped from V and 5 bases from J, the junction kept 5 bases outside the gene matches. The length of the CDR3 is 15 residues. The CDR3 loop is CASSSGTGRTGELFF. CDR3 coding DNA: TGTGCCAGCAGTTCCGGGACAGGGCGGACCGGGGAGCTGTTTTTT.

V usage is TRBV6-2 or TRBV6-3 and J usage is TRBJ2-7, with 7 bases that match TRBD2. The length of the CDR3 is 14 residues. With V trimmed by 4 bases and J by 4 bases, 7 bases remained unmatched. Germline lookup yields CDR1 MNHEY and CDR2 SVGEGT. The CDR3 region has the DNA TGTGCCAGCAGTTGGGAGGGTTCGTCGTACGAGCAGTACTTC. It encodes CASSWEGSSYEQYF.

This chain uses TRBV19 with TRBJ1-2; 9 bases match TRBD1. The germline CDR1 and CDR2 sequences are LNHDA and SQIVND (reference sequence). Trimming cost V 3 bases and J 7 bases; bases outside gene matches: 6. The CDR3 contains 14 residues. The CDR3 coding sequence is TGTGCCAGTAGTATTTGGGACAGGGCGGGTGGCTACACCTTC. This translates into CASSIWDRAGGYTF.

This clone was recorded only once. This chain links TRBV30 with TRBJ1-6; no clear D gene. Germline V gene sequence: CDR1 GTSNPN, CDR2 SVGIG (reference sequence). The CDR3 runs to 14 residues. The V gene lost 0 bases and the J gene lost 7 bases, with 10 bases spanning the gap. CDR3 bases: TGTGCCTGGAGTGTACCTCCGGGGAATTCACCCCTCCACTTT. Encoded protein: CAWSVPPGNSPLHF. The full variable domain, with the rest looked up from reference TRBV30 and TRBJ1-6, is SQTIHQWPATLVQPVGSPLSLECTVEGTSNPNLYWYRQAAGRGLQLLFYSVGIGQISSEVPQNLSASRPQDRQFILSSKKLLLSDSGFYLCAWSVPPGNSPLHFGNGTRLTVT.

The V and J genes are TRBV6-5 and TRBJ2-4; possible D gene TRBD2, 5 bases. CDR1 and CDR2 from the germline V gene are MNHEY and SVGAGI. The V end lost 4 bases, the J end lost 15 bases, and 19 bases lay between the germline ends. The CDR3 has 13 amino acids. The CDR3 sequence: CASSSQPGSDTYF. CDR3 sequence (DNA): TGTGCCAGCAGTTCACAACCGGGATCAGATACGTACTTC.

The J gene is TRBJ1-2, the V gene TRBV6-5; TRBD1 matches at 7 bases. V gave up 6 bases and J gave up 2 bases; unmatched junction bases: 6. This CDR3 spans 14 amino acids. Germline V lookup: CDR1 MNHEY, CDR2 SVGAGI. CDR3 nucleotide sequence: TGTGCCAGCAGGGAGACAGGGTCGAACTATGGCTACACCTTC. It encodes CASRETGSNYGYTF.

The gene calls are TRBV20-1 and TRBJ1-2; weak D call: TRBD1 (5 bases). Trimming removed 3 bases from V and 8 bases from J, with 7 bases in between. This CDR3 region has 10 residues. CDR1 and CDR2 (germline): DFQATT, SNEGSKA (reference sequence). The CDR3: CSARGRGYTF. The CDR3 DNA reads TGCAGTGCTAGGGGGCGAGGCTACACCTTC.

Note on this clone: The junction departs from the called germline gene at one end, perhaps through a read error. V gene TRBV2 combines with J gene TRBJ2-5, with D possibly TRBD2 on 5 matching bases. CDR3 length: 11 residues. Germline values: CDR1 SNHLY, CDR2 FYNNEI. CDR3 residues: CASSPREIQYF. In DNA, the CDR3 is TGTGCCAGCAGCCCAAGGGAGATCCAGTACTTC.

The chain carries TRBV11-3 and TRBJ2-1; 9 nucleotides match TRBD2. V trimming: 1 base; J trimming: 9 bases; junction bases outside the gene matches: 10. Germline CDR1 reads SGHNT; CDR2 reads YENEEA. This CDR3 is built from 16 residues. The DNA of the CDR3 is TGTGCCAGCAGCTTAGGGGGCTGGCGGGAGGGATTTGAGCAGTTCTTC. This codes for CASSLGGWREGFEQFF.

The rearrangement uses TRBV9 and TRBJ1-1, with D hard to call. The germline V gene has CDR1 SGDLS and CDR2 YYNGEE. V lost 0 bases to trimming and J lost 0 bases, with 6 bases between them. The CDR3 is 14 residues long. The CDR3 is CASSVGEMNTEAFF. As DNA, the CDR3 is TGTGCCAGCAGCGTAGGAGAAATGAACACTGAAGCTTTCTTT.

The chain has TRBV6-2 or TRBV6-3 and TRBJ2-7; 9 nucleotides match TRBD1. V lost 5 bases to trimming and J lost 4 bases; unmatched junction nucleotides: 9. Per germline, CDR1 MNHEY and CDR2 SVGEGT. CDR3 length: 15 residues. The CDR3 sequence: CASSDRQGVRYEQYF. As DNA, the CDR3 is TGTGCCAGCAGTGATAGACAGGGGGTCAGGTACGAGCAGTACTTC.

The chain links TRBV5-5 to TRBJ2-5, with a possible D match to TRBD2 (7 bases). The V and J ends lost 3 bases and 1 base respectively, with 10 bases between them. Germline assignment: CDR1 SGHKS and CDR2 YYEKEE (reference sequence). CDR3 length equals 14 residues. The CDR3 bases are TGTGCCAGCAGCTCTCGGGGGGCCCAAGAGACCCAGTACTTC. This gives the protein CASSSRGAQETQYF. Full variable domain (outside the CDR3, taken from reference TRBV5-5 and TRBJ2-5): DAGVTQSPTHLIKTRGQQVTLRCSPISGHKSVSWYQQVLGQGPQFIFQYYEKEERGRGNFPDRFSARQFPNYSSELNVNALLLGDSALYLCASSSRGAQETQYFGPGTRLLVL.

This chain uses TRBV6-5 with TRBJ1-1; D gene ambiguous. The CDR3 length is 11 residues. Between the trimmed V and J ends, which lost 7 bases and 12 bases, there was a span of 15 bases. CDR1 is MNHEY, CDR2 SVGAGI, per germline. Here the CDR3 reads CASNRQLRTFF. The CDR3 region has the DNA TGTGCCAGCAACCGGCAACTTCGAACTTTCTTT.

The gene calls are TRBV7-2 and TRBJ2-5; D remains unclear. Germline V gene data show CDR1 as SGHTA and CDR2 as FQGNSA. With 1 base removed from V and 1 base from J, the gap between germline ends came to 10 bases. The length of the CDR3 is 15 residues. CDR3 sequence (DNA): TGTGCCAGCAGCTTAGGGGCCGGCCTCCAAGAGACCCAGTACTTC. Residues: CASSLGAGLQETQYF.

The gene calls are TRBV19 and TRBJ1-2; 9 bases agree with TRBD1. Germline CDR1 is LNHDA and CDR2 is SQIVND (reference sequence). After removal of 5 bases from V and 2 bases from J, the junction contained 6 bases not matched to a gene. The CDR3 runs to 15 residues. The CDR3 DNA follows: TGTGCCAGTAGTTCCCGGACAGGGGCAAACTATGGCTACACCTTC. Translating gives CASSSRTGANYGYTF. The variable domain in full, with the rest retrieved from reference TRBV19 and TRBJ1-2, is DGGITQSPKYLFRKEGQNVTLSCEQNLNHDAMYWYRQDPGQGLRLIYYSQIVNDFQKGDIAEGYSVSREKKESFPLTVTSAQKNPTAFYLCASSSRTGANYGYTFGSGTRLTVV.

The V call is TRBV5-1, the J call TRBJ1-4; no clear D gene. Germline-derived CDR1 and CDR2 are SGHRS and YFSETQ. CDR3 length: 14 amino acids. Trimming left V 1 base short and J 2 bases short, with 6 bases between. This CDR3 reads CASSLTSTNEKLFF. The CDR3, as DNA: TGCGCCAGCAGCTTGACAAGTACTAATGAAAAACTGTTTTTT.

The chain combines TRBV5-1 with TRBJ1-5; D uncertain. CDR1 SGHRS and CDR2 YFSETQ come from the germline V gene. The V end was cut by 4 bases, the J end by 5 bases, with 13 bases between. This CDR3 has 14 residues. The CDR3 loop reads CASSPGDTYQPQHF. The CDR3 DNA reads TGCGCCAGCAGCCCCGGTGACACCTATCAGCCCCAGCATTTT.

The J gene is TRBJ1-2, the V gene TRBV27; D remains ambiguous. Germline V gene data show CDR1 as MNHEY and CDR2 as SMNVEV (reference sequence). The germline V and J ends were trimmed by 4 bases and 8 bases, with 11 bases remaining between them. This CDR3 has 12 residues. CDR3 DNA: TGTGCCAGCAGTTCGAACGCCAGGGGCTACACCTTC. Encoded protein: CASSSNARGYTF.

The CDR3 sequence is CASSHRDRGIYEQYF. The CDR3 DNA follows: TGTGCCAGCAGCCACCGGGACAGGGGAATCTACGAGCAGTACTTC. This chain links TRBV14 with TRBJ2-7; 10 positions agree with TRBD1. Germline V CDR1 and CDR2: SGHDN, FVKESK. Trimming cost V 3 bases and J 3 bases; bases outside gene matches: 5. The CDR3 is 15 residues long.

A single count supports this clone. This sequence joins TRBV6-6 and TRBJ1-2; D remains ambiguous. The ends were cut back, 2 bases at V and 5 bases at J, with 18 bases in the middle. The V gene's germline CDR1 is MNHNY and CDR2 SVGAGI (reference sequence). The CDR3 contains 16 residues. The DNA for the CDR3 is TGTGCCAGCAGTTACCCAGACGGGTACGAGTGGTATGGCTACACCTTC. Its translation: CASSYPDGYEWYGYTF.

The chain recombines TRBV12-3 or TRBV12-4 with TRBJ1-5; the match to TRBD1 covers 8 bases. This CDR3 is built from 13 residues. V lost 6 bases and J lost 7; bases outside the gene matches: 5. CDR3 coding DNA: TGTGCCAGCAGACAGACAGGGGAACAGCCCCAGCATTTT. Translation gives CASRQTGEQPQHF.

The rearrangement links TRBV5-1 to TRBJ1-3; 7 bases are shared with TRBD1. The CDR3 loop spans 13 amino acids. The germline CDR1 and CDR2 sequences are SGHRS and YFSETQ. V trimming: 3 bases; J trimming: 4 bases; junction bases outside the gene matches: 1. In nucleotides, the CDR3 is TGCGCCAGCAGCTCAGGGGGAGGAAACACCATATATTTT. It translates to CASSSGGGNTIYF.